This entry concerns a single T cell receptor beta chain. Antigen specificity is unknown. Generated by immunoSEQ multiplex PCR, the TCRdb table keeps only in-frame clones and is missing some. The repertoire includes 2 million to 3 million clones, 93% of them detected once, and about 0.39% sits in the top ten. The sample comes from a study of shared clonotypes between healthy human individuals. Study outcomes and limitations: It was anticipated that sequencing depth would influence how many clonotypes donors shared.

Donors had no recently reported acute infections or vaccinations and were HIV-negative. Researchers partitioned CD4+ cells into CD45RA+ naive and CD45RA-negative memory subsets. Trimming took 6 bases from V and 6 from J, leaving 24 bases between them. CDR3 length: 17 amino acids. Germline CDR1 LNHDA, CDR2 SQIVND (reference sequence). The sequencing input was naive CD4+ T cells from PBMCs. The subset: CD45RA+ positively selected. This receptor was identified in a man between 18 and 35 years old in good health. Some clones in this sample may be carry-over from other donors' samples. This chain connects TRBV19 to TRBJ1-5; D ambiguous. Here the CDR3 DNA reads TGTGCCAGTAGCTACCTTTTCGGGCCGATGCGCGGTCAGCCCCAGCATTTT. Its translation is CASSYLFGPMRGQPQHF.